This T cell receptor beta chain appears in the sequencing data of a study of OX40 agonist ivuxolimab in advanced cancers. Study-wide background: Treatment of patients was with ivuxolimab, an agonistic anti-OX40 (CD134) antibody. Intravenous ivuxolimab was administered to patients every 2 weeks at 0.01 to 10 mg/kg. Three partial responders included one hepatocellular carcinoma patient and two cutaneous melanoma patients.

V lost 0 bases, J lost 3 bases, and 12 bases lay in between. This CDR3 spans 15 amino acids. CDR1 and CDR2 from the germline V gene are SGHRS and YFSETQ. Sequencing used immunoSEQ multiplex PCR; TCRdb keeps in-frame clones, though not all of them. The sample holds about 96,000 clones, less than 85% seen once. Sequenced here: CD4+ or CD8+ T cells sorted from blood, sampled in a trial of the OX40 agonist ivuxolimab. The gene calls are TRBV5-1 and TRBJ2-5, with no clear D. This TCR derives from an adult with an advanced solid tumor such as melanoma, head and neck, liver or kidney cancer. CDR3 amino acids: CASSLAGRGEETQYF. In nucleotides, the CDR3 is TGCGCCAGCAGCTTGGCTGGGCGTGGGGAAGAGACCCAGTACTTC.